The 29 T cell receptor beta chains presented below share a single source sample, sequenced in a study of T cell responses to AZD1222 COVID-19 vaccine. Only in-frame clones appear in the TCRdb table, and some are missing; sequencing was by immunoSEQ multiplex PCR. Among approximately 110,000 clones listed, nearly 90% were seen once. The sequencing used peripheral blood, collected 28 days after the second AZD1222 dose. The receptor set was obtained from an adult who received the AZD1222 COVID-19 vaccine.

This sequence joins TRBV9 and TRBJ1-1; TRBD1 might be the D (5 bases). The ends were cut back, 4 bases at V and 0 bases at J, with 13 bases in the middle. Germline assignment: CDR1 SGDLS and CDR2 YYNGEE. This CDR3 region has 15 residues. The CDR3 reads CASSPLAGLNTEAFF. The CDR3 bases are TGTGCCAGCAGCCCGCTCGCGGGGCTGAACACTGAAGCTTTCTTT.

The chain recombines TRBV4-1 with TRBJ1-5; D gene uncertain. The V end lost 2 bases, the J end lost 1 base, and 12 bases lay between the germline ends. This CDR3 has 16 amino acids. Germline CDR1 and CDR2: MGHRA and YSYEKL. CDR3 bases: TGCGCCAGCAGCCAACTCGGGTCGTACAGCAATCAGCCCCAGCATTTT. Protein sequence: CASSQLGSYSNQPQHF.

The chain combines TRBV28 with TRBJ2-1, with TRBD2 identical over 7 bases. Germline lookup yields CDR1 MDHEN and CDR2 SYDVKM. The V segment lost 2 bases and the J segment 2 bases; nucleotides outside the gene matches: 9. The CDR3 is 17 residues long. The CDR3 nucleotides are TGTGCCAGCAGTTTAGAGAATCTAGCGGCCGCCTACAATGAGCAGTTCTTC. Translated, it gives CASSLENLAAAYNEQFF. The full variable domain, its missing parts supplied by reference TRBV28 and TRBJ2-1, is DVKVTQSSRYLVKRTGEKVFLECVQDMDHENMFWYRQDPGLGLRLIYFSYDVKMKEKGDIPEGYSVSREKKERFSLILESASTNQTSMYLCASSLENLAAAYNEQFFGPGTRLTVL.

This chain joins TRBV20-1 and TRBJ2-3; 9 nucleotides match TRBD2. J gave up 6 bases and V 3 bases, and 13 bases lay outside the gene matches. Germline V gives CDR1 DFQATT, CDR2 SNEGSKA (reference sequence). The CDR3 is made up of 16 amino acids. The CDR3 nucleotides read TGCAGTGCTAGTTTCCCCTCTGCTAGCGGGATTGATACGCAGTATTTT. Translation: CSASFPSASGIDTQYF.

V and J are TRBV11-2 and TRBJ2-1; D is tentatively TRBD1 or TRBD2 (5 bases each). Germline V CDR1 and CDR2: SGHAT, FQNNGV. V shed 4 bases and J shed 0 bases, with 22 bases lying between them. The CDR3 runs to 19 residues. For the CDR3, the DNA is TGTGCCAGCAGCTCCCGACCGACCGGGACGGGGAGCTCCTACAATGAGCAGTTCTTC. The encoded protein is CASSSRPTGTGSSYNEQFF.

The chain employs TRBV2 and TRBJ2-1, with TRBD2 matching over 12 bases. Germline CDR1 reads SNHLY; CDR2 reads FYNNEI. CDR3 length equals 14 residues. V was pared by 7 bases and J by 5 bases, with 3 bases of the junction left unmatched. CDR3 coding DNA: TGTGCCAGCAAACTAGCGGGAGGAAACAATGAGCAGTTCTTC. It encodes CASKLAGGNNEQFF.

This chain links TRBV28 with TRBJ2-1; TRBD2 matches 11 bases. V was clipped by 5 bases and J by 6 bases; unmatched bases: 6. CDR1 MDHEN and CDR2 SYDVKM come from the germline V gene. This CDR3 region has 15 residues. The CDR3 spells CASSPLAGGSNEQFF. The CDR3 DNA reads TGTGCCAGCAGTCCGCTAGCGGGAGGATCCAATGAGCAGTTCTTC.

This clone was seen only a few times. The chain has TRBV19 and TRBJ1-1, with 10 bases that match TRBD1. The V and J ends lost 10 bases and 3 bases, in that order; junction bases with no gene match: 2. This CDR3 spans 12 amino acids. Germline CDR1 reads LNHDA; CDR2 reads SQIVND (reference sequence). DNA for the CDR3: TGTGCCATCGGGACAGGGGACACTGAAGCTTTCTTT. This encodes CAIGTGDTEAFF.

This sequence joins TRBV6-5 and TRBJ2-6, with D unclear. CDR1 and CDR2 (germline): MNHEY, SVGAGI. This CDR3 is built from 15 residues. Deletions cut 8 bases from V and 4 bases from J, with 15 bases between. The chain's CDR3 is CASGVRDSGANVLTF. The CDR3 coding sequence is TGTGCCAGCGGGGTACGAGACTCAGGGGCCAACGTCCTGACTTTC.

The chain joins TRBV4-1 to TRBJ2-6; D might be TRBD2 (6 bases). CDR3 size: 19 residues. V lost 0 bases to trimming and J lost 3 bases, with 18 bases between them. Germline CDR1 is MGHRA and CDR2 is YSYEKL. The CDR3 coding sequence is TGCGCCAGCAGCCAAGAGGCGGGGATACACCGCGATGGGGCCAACGTCCTGACTTTC. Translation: CASSQEAGIHRDGANVLTF.

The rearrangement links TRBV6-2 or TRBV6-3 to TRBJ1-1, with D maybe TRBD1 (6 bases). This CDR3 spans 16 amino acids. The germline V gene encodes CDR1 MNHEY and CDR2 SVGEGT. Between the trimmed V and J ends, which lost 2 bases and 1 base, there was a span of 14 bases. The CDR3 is CASSYVAGDRNTEAFF. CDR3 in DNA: TGTGCCAGCAGTTACGTGGCAGGGGATCGGAACACTGAAGCTTTCTTT.

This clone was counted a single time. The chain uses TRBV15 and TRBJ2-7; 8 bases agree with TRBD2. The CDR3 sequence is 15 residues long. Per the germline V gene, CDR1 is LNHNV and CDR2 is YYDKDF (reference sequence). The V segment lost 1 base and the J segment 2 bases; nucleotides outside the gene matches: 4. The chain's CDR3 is CATSRGRSGAYEQYF. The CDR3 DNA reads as TGTGCCACCAGCAGAGGCCGTAGCGGGGCCTACGAGCAGTACTTC.

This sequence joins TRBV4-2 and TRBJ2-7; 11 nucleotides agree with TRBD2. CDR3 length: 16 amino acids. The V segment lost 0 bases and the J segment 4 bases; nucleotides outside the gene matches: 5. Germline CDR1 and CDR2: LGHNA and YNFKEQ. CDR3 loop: CASSQETSGRGYEQYF. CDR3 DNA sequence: TGTGCCAGCAGCCAAGAAACTAGCGGGAGAGGATACGAGCAGTACTTC.

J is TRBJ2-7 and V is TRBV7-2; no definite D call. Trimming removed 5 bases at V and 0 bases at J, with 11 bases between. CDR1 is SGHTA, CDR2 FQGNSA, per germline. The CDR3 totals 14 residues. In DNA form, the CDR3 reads TGTGCCAGCAGCAGAGGACGCGGCTCCTACGAGCAGTACTTC. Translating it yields CASSRGRGSYEQYF.

The CDR3 coding sequence is TGTGCCAGCAGTATATTAGGCAGGGTGGGTGGGGACACTGAAGCTTTCTTT. Its translation: CASSILGRVGGDTEAFF. The chain has TRBV7-9 and TRBJ1-1; TRBD1 is a possible D gene (5 bases). This CDR3 region has 17 residues. Germline CDR1 is SEHNR and CDR2 is FQNEAQ (reference sequence). Trimming took 6 bases from V and 3 from J, leaving 23 bases between them.

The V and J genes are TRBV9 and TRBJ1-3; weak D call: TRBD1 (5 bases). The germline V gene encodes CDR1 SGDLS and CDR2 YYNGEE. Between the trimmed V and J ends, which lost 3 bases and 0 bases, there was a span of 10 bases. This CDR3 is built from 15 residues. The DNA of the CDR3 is TGTGCCAGCAGCGATTCAGGGATCTCTGGAAACACCATATATTTT. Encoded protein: CASSDSGISGNTIYF. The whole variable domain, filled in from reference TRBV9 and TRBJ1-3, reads DSGVTQTPKHLITATGQRVTLRCSPRSGDLSVYWYQQSLDQGLQFLIQYYNGEERAKGNILERFSAQQFPDLHSELNLSSLELGDSALYFCASSDSGISGNTIYFGEGSWLTVV.

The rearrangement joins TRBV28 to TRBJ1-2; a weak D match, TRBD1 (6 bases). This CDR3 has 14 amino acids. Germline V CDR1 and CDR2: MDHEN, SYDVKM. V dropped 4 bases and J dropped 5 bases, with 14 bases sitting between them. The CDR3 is CASSYPGARYGYTF. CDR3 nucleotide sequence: TGTGCCAGCAGTTACCCAGGGGCAAGGTATGGCTACACCTTC.

The CDR3 loop reads CASSPAGQGSFDGYTF. The CDR3 nucleotides are TGTGCCAGCAGTCCGGCGGGACAGGGTTCGTTTGATGGCTACACCTTC. This chain connects TRBV27 to TRBJ1-2; 9 bases agree with TRBD1. Germline CDR1 MNHEY, CDR2 SMNVEV (reference sequence). The CDR3 has 16 amino acids. Unmatched junction bases numbered 13, after V lost 5 bases and J lost 6 bases.

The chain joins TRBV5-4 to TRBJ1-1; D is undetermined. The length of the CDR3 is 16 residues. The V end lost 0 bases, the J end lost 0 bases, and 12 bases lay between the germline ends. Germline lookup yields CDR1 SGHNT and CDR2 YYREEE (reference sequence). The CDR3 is CASSLDPGIMNTEAFF. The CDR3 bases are TGTGCCAGCAGCTTGGATCCAGGAATAATGAACACTGAAGCTTTCTTT. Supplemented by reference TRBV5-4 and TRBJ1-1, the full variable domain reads ETGVTQSPTHLIKTRGQQVTLRCSSQSGHNTVSWYQQALGQGPQFIFQYYREEENGRGNFPPRFSGLQFPNYSSELNVNALELDDSALYLCASSLDPGIMNTEAFFGQGTRLTVV.

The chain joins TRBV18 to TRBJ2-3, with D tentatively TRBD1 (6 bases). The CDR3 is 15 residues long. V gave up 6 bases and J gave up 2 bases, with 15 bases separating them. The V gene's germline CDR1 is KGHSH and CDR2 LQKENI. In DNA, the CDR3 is TGTGCCAGCTCCTACAGGGTCATTCCCACAGATACGCAGTATTTT. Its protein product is CASSYRVIPTDTQYF.

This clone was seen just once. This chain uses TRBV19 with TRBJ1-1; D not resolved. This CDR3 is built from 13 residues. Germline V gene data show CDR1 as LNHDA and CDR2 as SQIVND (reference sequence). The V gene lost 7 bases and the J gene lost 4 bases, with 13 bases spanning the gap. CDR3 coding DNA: TGTGCCAGTAAATTAGCAGGTGCCACTGAAGCTTTCTTT. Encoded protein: CASKLAGATEAFF.

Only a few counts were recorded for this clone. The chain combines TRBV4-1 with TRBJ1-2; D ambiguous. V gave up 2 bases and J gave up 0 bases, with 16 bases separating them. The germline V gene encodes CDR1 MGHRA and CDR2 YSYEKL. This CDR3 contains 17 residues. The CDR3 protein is CASSQTRNRGANYGYTF. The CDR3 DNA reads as TGCGCCAGCAGCCAAACGCGGAATCGGGGTGCTAACTATGGCTACACCTTC.

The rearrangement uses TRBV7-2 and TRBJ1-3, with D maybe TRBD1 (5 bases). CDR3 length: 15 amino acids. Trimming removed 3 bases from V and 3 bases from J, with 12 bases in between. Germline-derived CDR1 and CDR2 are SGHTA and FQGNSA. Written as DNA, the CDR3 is TGTGCCAGCAGCTTCTCCAGGGCGAATGGAAACACCATATATTTT. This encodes CASSFSRANGNTIYF.

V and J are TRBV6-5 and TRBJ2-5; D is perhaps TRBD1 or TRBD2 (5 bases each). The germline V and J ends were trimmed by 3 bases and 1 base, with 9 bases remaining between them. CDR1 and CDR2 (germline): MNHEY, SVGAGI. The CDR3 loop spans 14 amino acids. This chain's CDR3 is CASSYEGTQETQYF. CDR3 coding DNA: TGTGCCAGCAGTTATGAGGGGACCCAAGAGACCCAGTACTTC.

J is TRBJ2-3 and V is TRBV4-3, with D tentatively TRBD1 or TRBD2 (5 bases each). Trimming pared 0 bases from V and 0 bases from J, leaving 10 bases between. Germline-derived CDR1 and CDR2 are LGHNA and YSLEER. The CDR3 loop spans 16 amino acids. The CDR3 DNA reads TGCGCCAGCAGCCAAGAGGGACGGCCTAGCACAGATACGCAGTATTTT. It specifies CASSQEGRPSTDTQYF.

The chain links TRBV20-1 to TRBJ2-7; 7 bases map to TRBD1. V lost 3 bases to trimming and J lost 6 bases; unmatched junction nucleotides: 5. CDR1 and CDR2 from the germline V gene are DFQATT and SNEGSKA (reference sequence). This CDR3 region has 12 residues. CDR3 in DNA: TGCAGTGCTAGTAGGGACAGCCTCGAGCAGTACTTC. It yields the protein CSASRDSLEQYF.

CDR3 coding DNA: TGTGCCAGCAGCTTAGACTTCTACGAGCAGTACTTC. It yields the protein CASSLDFYEQYF. V usage is TRBV7-9 and J usage is TRBJ2-7, with D hard to call. CDR3 length: 12 amino acids. V lost 1 base and J 3 bases, leaving 4 bases between the germline ends. Per the germline V gene, CDR1 is SEHNR and CDR2 is FQNEAQ (reference sequence).

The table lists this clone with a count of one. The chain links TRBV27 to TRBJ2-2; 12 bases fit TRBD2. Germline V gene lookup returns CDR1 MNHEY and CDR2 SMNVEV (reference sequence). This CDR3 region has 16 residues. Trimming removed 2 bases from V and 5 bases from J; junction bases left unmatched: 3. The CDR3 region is CASSLLAGGTTGELFF. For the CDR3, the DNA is TGTGCCAGCAGTTTACTAGCGGGAGGGACAACCGGGGAGCTGTTTTTT.

The CDR3 is CASGFPTGAPYGYTF. For the CDR3, the DNA is TGTGCCAGCGGATTCCCTACAGGGGCCCCCTATGGCTACACCTTC. The genes are TRBV6-5 and TRBJ1-2, with TRBD1 matching over 7 bases. Germline-derived CDR1 and CDR2 are MNHEY and SVGAGI. There are 15 residues in the CDR3. The V and J ends lost 8 bases and 4 bases, in that order; junction bases with no gene match: 13.